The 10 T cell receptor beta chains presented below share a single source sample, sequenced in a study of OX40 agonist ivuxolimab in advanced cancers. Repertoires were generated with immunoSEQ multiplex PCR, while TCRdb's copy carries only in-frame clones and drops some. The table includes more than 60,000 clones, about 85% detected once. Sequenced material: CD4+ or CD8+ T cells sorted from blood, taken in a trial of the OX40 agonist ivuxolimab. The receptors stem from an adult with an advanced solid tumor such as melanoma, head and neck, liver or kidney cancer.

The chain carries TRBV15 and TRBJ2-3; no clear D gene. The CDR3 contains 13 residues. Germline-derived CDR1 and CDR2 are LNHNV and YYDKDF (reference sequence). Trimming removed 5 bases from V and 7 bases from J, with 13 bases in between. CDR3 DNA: TGTGCCACCAGCCCACGCGGTCCCAATACGCAGTATTTT. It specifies CATSPRGPNTQYF. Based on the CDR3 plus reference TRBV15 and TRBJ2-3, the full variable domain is DAMVIQNPRYQVTQFGKPVTLSCSQTLNHNVMYWYQQKSSQAPKLLFHYYDKDFNNEADTPDNFQSRRPNTSFCFLDIRSPGLGDTAMYLCATSPRGPNTQYFGPGTRLTVL.

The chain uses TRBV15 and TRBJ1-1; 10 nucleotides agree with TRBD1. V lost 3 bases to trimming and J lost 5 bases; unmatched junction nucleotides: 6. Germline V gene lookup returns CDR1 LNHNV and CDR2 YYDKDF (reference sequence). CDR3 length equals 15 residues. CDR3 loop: CATSSPDRGRTEAFF. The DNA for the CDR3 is TGTGCCACCAGCAGTCCCGACAGGGGGCGAACTGAAGCTTTCTTT.

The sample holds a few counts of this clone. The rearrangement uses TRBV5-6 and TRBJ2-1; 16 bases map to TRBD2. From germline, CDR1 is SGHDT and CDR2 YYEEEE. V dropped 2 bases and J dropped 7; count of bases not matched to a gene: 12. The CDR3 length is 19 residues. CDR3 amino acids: CASSFFPGLAGGTWNEQFF. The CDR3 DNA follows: TGTGCCAGCAGCTTTTTCCCGGGACTAGCGGGGGGGACTTGGAATGAGCAGTTCTTC. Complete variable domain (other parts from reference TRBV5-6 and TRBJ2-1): DAGVTQSPTHLIKTRGQQVTLRCSPKSGHDTVSWYQQALGQGPQFIFQYYEEEERQRGNFPDRFSGHQFPNYSSELNVNALLLGDSALYLCASSFFPGLAGGTWNEQFFGPGTRLTVL.

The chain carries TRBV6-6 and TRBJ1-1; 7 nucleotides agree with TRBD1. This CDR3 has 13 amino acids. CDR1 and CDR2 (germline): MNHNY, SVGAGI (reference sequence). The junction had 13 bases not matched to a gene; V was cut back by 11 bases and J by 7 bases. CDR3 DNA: TGTGCCGTGGCTTCGTACAGGGGCCTTGAAGCTTTCTTT. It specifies CAVASYRGLEAFF.

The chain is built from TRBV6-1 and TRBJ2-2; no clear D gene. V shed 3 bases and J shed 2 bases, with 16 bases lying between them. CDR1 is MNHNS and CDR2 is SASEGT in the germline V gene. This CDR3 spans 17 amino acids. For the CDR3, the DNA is TGTGCCAGCAGTGATCTAAGGTGGACCGCAAACACCGGGGAGCTGTTTTTT. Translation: CASSDLRWTANTGELFF.

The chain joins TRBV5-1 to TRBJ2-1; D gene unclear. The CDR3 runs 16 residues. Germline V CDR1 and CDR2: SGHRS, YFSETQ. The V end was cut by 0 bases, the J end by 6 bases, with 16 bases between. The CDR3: CASSLAPTGRLNEQFF. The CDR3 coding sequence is TGCGCCAGCAGCTTGGCCCCCACTGGTCGGCTCAATGAGCAGTTCTTC.

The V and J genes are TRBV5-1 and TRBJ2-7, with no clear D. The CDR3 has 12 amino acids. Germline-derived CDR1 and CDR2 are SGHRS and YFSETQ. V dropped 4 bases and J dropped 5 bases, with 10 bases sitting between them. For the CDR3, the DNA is TGCGCCAGCAGCCCAAACATTGACGAGCAGTACTTC. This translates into CASSPNIDEQYF.

This CDR3 reads CASSPTPGSYNSPLHF. The CDR3 nucleotides read TGTGCCAGCAGTCCTACTCCGGGCTCCTATAATTCACCCCTCCACTTT. The V gene is TRBV27, the J gene TRBJ1-6; D is ambiguous. The V gene's germline CDR1 is MNHEY and CDR2 SMNVEV (reference sequence). CDR3 length equals 16 residues. Trimming shortened V by 5 bases and J by 0 bases, and 11 bases separated the two germline ends.

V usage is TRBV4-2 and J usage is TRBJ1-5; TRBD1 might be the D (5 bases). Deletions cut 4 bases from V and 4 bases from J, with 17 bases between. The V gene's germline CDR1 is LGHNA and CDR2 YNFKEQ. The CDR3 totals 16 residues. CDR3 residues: CASSPSRGGGNQPQHF. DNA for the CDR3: TGTGCCAGCAGCCCCTCGAGGGGTGGAGGGAATCAGCCCCAGCATTTT.

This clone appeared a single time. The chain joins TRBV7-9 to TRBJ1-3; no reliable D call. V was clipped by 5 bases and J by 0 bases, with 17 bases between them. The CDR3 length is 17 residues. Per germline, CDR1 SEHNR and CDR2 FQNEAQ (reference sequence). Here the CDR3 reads CASSPVELRTSGNTIYF. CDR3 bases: TGTGCCAGCAGCCCAGTTGAACTCCGAACCTCTGGAAACACCATATATTTT.